This TCR beta chain was found in a study of T-cell reconstitution after alpha-beta-depleted transplantation in children. The authors prepared the TCRbeta library with unique molecular identifiers. One entry per CDR3 protein, called by TCRdb with MiXCR from the PCR reads. The table has 200,000 to 250,000 distinct CDR3 sequences, roughly a tenth seen once. The V segment lost 4 bases and the J segment 3 bases; nucleotides outside the gene matches: 8. The CDR3 extends over 16 amino acids. CDR1 is LGHDT and CDR2 is YNNKEL in the germline V gene (reference sequence). Ten or more counts support this clonotype.

The receptor was derived from a human donor who donated a stem cell graft to a child with acute lymphoblastic leukemia. Sequenced material: PBMCs from the stem cell graft donor, taken from the stem cell graft. The rearrangement joins TRBV3-1 to TRBJ2-3, with 9 nucleotides matching TRBD2. CDR3 coding DNA: TGTGCCAGCAGCCTCTTAGCGGGGGAGGCGACAGATACGCAGTATTTT. It encodes CASSLLAGEATDTQYF.